This T cell receptor beta chain derives from a study of T cells in localized non-small cell lung cancer. V lost 8 bases, J lost 3 bases, and 13 bases lay in between. The CDR3 length is 14 residues. Germline CDR1 SGHNT, CDR2 YENEEA. This clone is judged medium-sized. Its cognate antigen is unknown. Study-wide results and limits: Tumor samples were not multi-region, leaving intratumor heterogeneity unexcluded. Adjacent uninvolved lung had the highest clonality, suggesting focused antigen responses. Appearing in adjacent lung were a median about 50 of the top 100 tumor clones. In the blood, greater T cell density corresponded to longer overall survival.

This table comes from immunoSEQ multiplex PCR, and its TCRdb copy is limited to in-frame clones, with some not included. The data contain about 9,600 clones, approximately 44% of them singletons. The receptor was derived from a woman aged 40-69 years with stage I lung adenocarcinoma. The chain is built from TRBV11-3 and TRBJ2-2, with D perhaps being TRBD1 or TRBD2 (6 bases each). This material consisted of lymph node tissue, taken before any cancer treatment. The CDR3 sequence: CASLGGPDTGELFF. DNA of the CDR3: TGTGCCAGCCTTGGGGGGCCGGACACCGGGGAGCTGTTTTTT.